Shown below are 13 T cell receptor beta chains from a single sample sequenced in a study of T cell changes during pregnancy in multiple sclerosis. Sequencing was performed with immunoSEQ multiplex PCR; in TCRdb, only in-frame clones are kept and a portion is missing. The sample records 98,000 or so clones, about 93% being singletons. The sequencing used peripheral blood, collected after pregnancy. The receptors here all came from a female donor with multiple sclerosis, enrolled in a pregnancy study.

V is TRBV28 and J is TRBJ1-1; unclear D gene. Germline V gene lookup returns CDR1 MDHEN and CDR2 SYDVKM. The CDR3 is 13 residues long. V lost 1 base and J 10 bases, leaving 13 bases between the germline ends. The CDR3 DNA follows: TGTGCCAGCAGTTTATCAGGAGGACTGGGAGCTTTCTTT. Protein sequence: CASSLSGGLGAFF.

The V call is TRBV5-8, the J call TRBJ1-3; the match to TRBD1 covers 8 bases. CDR1 is SGHTS and CDR2 is YDEGEE in the germline V gene. The V segment lost 4 bases and the J segment 9 bases; nucleotides outside the gene matches: 12. This CDR3 comprises 15 residues. CDR3 coding DNA: TGTGCCAGCAGCCCGCCAAACAGGGGGAGTCGCACCATATATTTT. Its translation is CASSPPNRGSRTIYF. Using reference TRBV5-8 and TRBJ1-3 for the parts outside the CDR3, the full variable domain is EAGVTQSPTHLIKTRGQQATLRCSPISGHTSVYWYQQALGLGLQFLLWYDEGEERNRGNFPPRFSGRQFPNYSSELNVNALELEDSALYLCASSPPNRGSRTIYFGEGSWLTVV.

The CDR3 loop is CASSREGNTIYF. The CDR3, as DNA: TGTGCCAGCAGTCGAGAGGGAAACACCATATATTTT. The V and J genes are TRBV25-1 and TRBJ1-3; no definite D call. The V end lost 5 bases, the J end lost 4 bases, and 6 bases lay between the germline ends. The CDR3 totals 12 residues. Germline CDR1 MGHDK, CDR2 SYGVNS.

The chain combines TRBV7-6 with TRBJ2-4; 8 bases are a match to TRBD2. This CDR3 spans 18 amino acids. Germline CDR1 is SGHVS and CDR2 is FNYEAQ. The V gene end was trimmed by 7 bases and the J gene end by 0 bases; junction bases not matched to a gene: 14. For the CDR3, the DNA is TGTGCCAGCAAGCTACTCAGACGGGAGGGTATAGCCAAAAACATTCAGTACTTC. Translated, it gives CASKLLRREGIAKNIQYF.

The V and J genes are TRBV5-6 and TRBJ2-2, with 10 bases lining up with TRBD2. The CDR3 loop spans 16 amino acids. The germline V gene encodes CDR1 SGHDT and CDR2 YYEEEE. V trimming: 0 bases; J trimming: 4 bases; junction bases outside the gene matches: 3. The CDR3 region is CASSLVRLAGTGELFF. CDR3 coding DNA: TGTGCCAGCAGCTTGGTACGACTAGCGGGCACCGGGGAGCTGTTTTTT.

The rearrangement joins TRBV30 to TRBJ2-1; weak D call: TRBD2 (6 bases). This CDR3 spans 14 amino acids. Trimming removed 3 bases from V and 4 bases from J, with 13 bases in between. Germline V CDR1 and CDR2: GTSNPN, SVGIG (reference sequence). The CDR3 here is CAWSWGSGYNEQFF. The CDR3 DNA sequence: TGTGCCTGGAGCTGGGGTAGCGGTTACAATGAGCAGTTCTTC.

The CDR3 DNA follows: TGTGCCAGTAGTATAGAGGGACTAGCGGTGAATGAGCAGTTCTTC. Amino acid sequence: CASSIEGLAVNEQFF. This sequence joins TRBV19 and TRBJ2-1; TRBD2 aligns across 11 bases. J was trimmed by 7 bases and V by 0 bases; bases with no gene match: 2. The germline V gene has CDR1 LNHDA and CDR2 SQIVND (reference sequence). The CDR3 contains 15 residues.

The V gene is TRBV28, the J gene TRBJ2-2, with TRBD2 as a possible D gene (6 bases). Germline V gene data show CDR1 as MDHEN and CDR2 as SYDVKM. Trimming shortened V by 9 bases and J by 2 bases, and 16 bases separated the two germline ends. The CDR3 consists of 15 residues. CDR3 sequence: CASNKMGLNTGELFF. CDR3 DNA: TGTGCCAGTAATAAAATGGGACTCAACACCGGGGAGCTGTTTTTT.

The chain is built from TRBV18 and TRBJ2-4, with 10 bases matching TRBD1. This CDR3 contains 15 residues. Germline values: CDR1 KGHSH, CDR2 LQKENI. The junction had 8 bases not matched to a gene; V was cut back by 6 bases and J by 6 bases. The CDR3 DNA reads TGTGCCAGCTCTCCCGACAGGGGGCGCTTAAACATTCAGTACTTC. Encoded protein: CASSPDRGRLNIQYF.

This clone came up once. The chain employs TRBV9 and TRBJ2-1, with 8 bases that match TRBD2. The CDR3 totals 15 residues. J gave up 2 bases and V 1 base, and 2 bases lay outside the gene matches. Germline V CDR1 and CDR2: SGDLS, YYNGEE. This CDR3 is CASSVISGTYNEQFF. For the CDR3, the DNA is TGTGCCAGCAGCGTAATTAGCGGGACCTACAATGAGCAGTTCTTC.

The chain carries TRBV27 and TRBJ1-1, with D perhaps TRBD1 (6 bases). V lost 5 bases and J 2 bases, leaving 15 bases between the germline ends. Looked up from germline, CDR1 is MNHEY and CDR2 is SMNVEV (reference sequence). The CDR3 is made up of 15 amino acids. The CDR3 DNA reads as TGTGCCAGCAGTGTAAACAGGGCTACTAACACTGAAGCTTTCTTT. This translates into CASSVNRATNTEAFF.

The chain uses TRBV5-1 and TRBJ2-7; D unresolved. The V gene lost 2 bases and the J gene lost 9 bases, with 9 bases spanning the gap. Per the germline V gene, CDR1 is SGHRS and CDR2 is YFSETQ. The CDR3 loop spans 11 amino acids. Here the CDR3 reads CASSLERVQYF. The CDR3 nucleotides read TGCGCCAGCAGCTTAGAAAGAGTGCAGTACTTC.

This clone was recorded only once. The genes are TRBV19 and TRBJ1-1; possibly TRBD1 for D (5 bases). The CDR3 sequence is 13 residues long. CDR1 LNHDA and CDR2 SQIVND come from the germline V gene (reference sequence). V gave up 9 bases and J gave up 2 bases, with 13 bases separating them. This chain's CDR3 is CASLGDSNTEAFF. Written as DNA, the CDR3 is TGTGCCAGCCTGGGGGACTCAAACACTGAAGCTTTCTTT.